These 3 T cell receptor beta chains share one sample of origin, sequenced in a study of Ad26.COV2.S vaccination and SARS-CoV-2 variants. Sequencing used immunoSEQ multiplex PCR; TCRdb keeps in-frame clones, though not all of them. The table shows about 350,000 clones, with around 86% occurring only once. Treatment denoted: roughly 20 received Ad26.COV2.S at low or high dose, single or two shots; roughly five received placebo; per-sample allocation not given. Each sample was drawn 63 days after the first injection (of vaccine or placebo). This specimen consisted of peripheral blood, obtained in a trial of Ad26.COV2.S vaccine versus placebo. The receptors come from a person aged 18-60 years who received the Ad26.COV2.S COVID-19 vaccine or a placebo.

This clone occurred a few times. The chain joins TRBV5-3 to TRBJ1-5, with D perhaps TRBD1 (5 bases). TRBV5-3 has ORF status, its function being uncertain. Trimming took off 7 bases at V and 4 bases at J, with 18 bases between the two ends. CDR3 size: 15 residues. The CDR3 DNA reads as TGTGCCAGACCGGGGAGGGGAGAGAGAAATCAGCCCCAGCATTTT. Amino acid sequence: CARPGRGERNQPQHF.

CDR3 loop: CASSRSGVANEKLFF. Written as DNA, the CDR3 is TGTGCCAGCAGCCGCTCAGGGGTGGCTAATGAAAAACTGTTTTTT. The chain joins TRBV6-5 to TRBJ1-4; D perhaps matches TRBD1 (6 bases). With 6 bases removed from V and 3 bases from J, the gap between germline ends came to 14 bases. This CDR3 is 15 amino acids long. Germline CDR1 and CDR2: MNHEY and SVGAGI.

The rearrangement uses TRBV7-9 and TRBJ2-2; D might be TRBD1 (5 bases). Deletions cut 8 bases from V and 1 base from J, with 17 bases between. The CDR3 has 16 residues. Germline V gene sequence: CDR1 SEHNR, CDR2 FQNEAQ (reference sequence). CDR3 sequence reads: CASLGKGILNTGELFF. The CDR3 coding sequence is TGTGCCAGCCTGGGGAAGGGGATTTTGAACACCGGGGAGCTGTTTTTT.